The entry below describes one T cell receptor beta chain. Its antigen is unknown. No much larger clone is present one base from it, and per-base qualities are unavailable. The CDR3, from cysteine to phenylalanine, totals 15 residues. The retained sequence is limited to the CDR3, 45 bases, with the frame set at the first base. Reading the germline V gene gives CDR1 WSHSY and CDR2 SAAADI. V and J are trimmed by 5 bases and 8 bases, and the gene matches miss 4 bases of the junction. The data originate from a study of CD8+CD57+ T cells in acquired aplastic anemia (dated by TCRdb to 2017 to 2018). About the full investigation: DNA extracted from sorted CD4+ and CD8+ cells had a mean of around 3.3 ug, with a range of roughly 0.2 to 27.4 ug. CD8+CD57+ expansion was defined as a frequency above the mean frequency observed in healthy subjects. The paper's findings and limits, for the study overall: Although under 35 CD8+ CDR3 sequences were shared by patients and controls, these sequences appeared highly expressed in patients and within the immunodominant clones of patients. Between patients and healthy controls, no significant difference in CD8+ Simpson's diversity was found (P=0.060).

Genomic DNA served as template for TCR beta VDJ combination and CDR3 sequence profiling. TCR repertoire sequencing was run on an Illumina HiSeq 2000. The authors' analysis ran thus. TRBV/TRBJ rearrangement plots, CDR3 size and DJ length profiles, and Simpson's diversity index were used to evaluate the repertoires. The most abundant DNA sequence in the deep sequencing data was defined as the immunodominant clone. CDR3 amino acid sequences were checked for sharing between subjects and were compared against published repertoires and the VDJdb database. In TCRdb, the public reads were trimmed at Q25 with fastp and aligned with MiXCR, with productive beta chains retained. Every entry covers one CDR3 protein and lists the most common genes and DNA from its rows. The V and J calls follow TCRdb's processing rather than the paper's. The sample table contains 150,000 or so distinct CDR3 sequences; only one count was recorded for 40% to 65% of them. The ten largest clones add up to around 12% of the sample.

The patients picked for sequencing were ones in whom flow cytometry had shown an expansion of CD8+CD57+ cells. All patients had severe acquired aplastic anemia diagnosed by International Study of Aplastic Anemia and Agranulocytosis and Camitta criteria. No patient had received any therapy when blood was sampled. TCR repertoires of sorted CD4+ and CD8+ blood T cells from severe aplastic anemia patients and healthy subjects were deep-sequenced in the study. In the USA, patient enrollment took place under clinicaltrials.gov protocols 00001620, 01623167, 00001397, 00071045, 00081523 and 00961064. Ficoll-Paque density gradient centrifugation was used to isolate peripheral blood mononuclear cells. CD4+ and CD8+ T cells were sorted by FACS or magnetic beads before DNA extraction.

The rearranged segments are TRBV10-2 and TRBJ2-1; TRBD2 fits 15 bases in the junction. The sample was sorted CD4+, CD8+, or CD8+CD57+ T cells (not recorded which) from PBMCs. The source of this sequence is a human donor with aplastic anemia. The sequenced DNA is TGCGCCAGCAGTTCGGGACTAGCGGGAGGACATGAGCAGTTCTTC. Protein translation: CASSSGLAGGHEQFF.